The 6 T cell receptor beta chains presented below share a single source sample, sequenced in a study of T cell changes during pregnancy in multiple sclerosis (dated by TCRdb to about 2019). Preparation of the library involved the immunoSEQ multiplex PCR assay. The clones in this table, taken by TCRdb from immuneACCESS, are in-frame only. Not every clone is retained; where verified, under half of the shortfall comes from an unresolved V gene, and the cause of the rest is unknown. Across this sample there are about 92,000 clones, with 85% to 95% seen only once. The ten largest clones capture approximately 2.6% of the sample. This specimen consisted of peripheral blood, obtained in the first trimester of pregnancy. The receptors stem from a female donor with multiple sclerosis, enrolled in a pregnancy study.

This clone has a single count. As DNA, the CDR3 is TGTGCCAGCAGCTTACCGCCACGACTAGCGGGAGTTAGGAATGAGCAGTTCTTC. Protein sequence: CASSLPPRLAGVRNEQFF. V gene TRBV7-9 combines with J gene TRBJ2-1; 12 nucleotides match TRBD2. The trim removed 2 bases at V and 7 bases at J, leaving 12 bases unmatched. The CDR3 consists of 18 residues. Germline lookup yields CDR1 SEHNR and CDR2 FQNEAQ (reference sequence).

This clone was observed a single time. The gene calls are TRBV19 and TRBJ1-5; perhaps TRBD1 as D (5 bases). The CDR3 contains 17 residues. Germline V gives CDR1 LNHDA, CDR2 SQIVND (reference sequence). V shed 0 bases and J shed 3 bases, with 15 bases lying between them. CDR3 in amino acids: CASSIDQGHPYNQPQHF. The DNA of the CDR3 is TGTGCCAGTAGTATAGATCAAGGACACCCTTACAATCAGCCCCAGCATTTT.

This chain joins TRBV5-1 and TRBJ1-1; no definite D call. CDR1 and CDR2 from the germline V gene are SGHRS and YFSETQ. This CDR3 is built from 15 residues. V shed 0 bases and J shed 3 bases, with 12 bases lying between them. The CDR3 is CASSLAGQAYTEAFF. The CDR3 coding sequence is TGCGCCAGCAGCTTGGCTGGGCAAGCATACACTGAAGCTTTCTTT. The entire variable domain, with the rest obtained from reference TRBV5-1 and TRBJ1-1, is as follows: KAGVTQTPRYLIKTRGQQVTLSCSPISGHRSVSWYQQTPGQGLQFLFEYFSETQRNKGNFPGRFSGRQFSNSRSEMNVSTLELGDSALYLCASSLAGQAYTEAFFGQGTRLTVV.

This rearrangement joins TRBV9 to TRBJ2-1; 13 bases are shared with TRBD2. CDR1 is SGDLS and CDR2 is YYNGEE in the germline V gene. The CDR3 sequence is 13 residues long. After removal of 2 bases from V and 10 bases from J, the junction contained 0 bases not matched to a gene. CDR3 sequence: CASSVTSGREQFF. CDR3 bases: TGTGCCAGCAGCGTGACTAGCGGGAGGGAGCAGTTCTTC. The entire variable domain, with the rest obtained from reference TRBV9 and TRBJ2-1, is as follows: DSGVTQTPKHLITATGQRVTLRCSPRSGDLSVYWYQQSLDQGLQFLIQYYNGEERAKGNILERFSAQQFPDLHSELNLSSLELGDSALYFCASSVTSGREQFFGPGTRLTVL.

The J gene is TRBJ2-3, the V gene TRBV5-4; the D gene is possibly TRBD1 (6 bases). This CDR3 is 11 amino acids long. Germline CDR1 is SGHNT and CDR2 is YYREEE (reference sequence). V dropped 5 bases and J dropped 5 bases, with 6 bases sitting between them. CDR3 protein: CASRGGDTQYF. CDR3 bases: TGTGCCAGCAGAGGGGGAGATACGCAGTATTTT.

In this sample, this clone turned up a few times. This chain links TRBV6-1 with TRBJ2-7; maybe TRBD1 (6 bases). The CDR3 is made up of 13 amino acids. Trimming removed 3 bases at V and 3 bases at J, with 9 bases between. Germline CDR1 MNHNS, CDR2 SASEGT. In nucleotides, the CDR3 is TGTGCCAGCAGTGAGGACAGAGTCTACGAGCAGTACTTC. Translating it yields CASSEDRVYEQYF.